Listed below are T cell receptor beta chains from one sample, sequenced in a study of blood T cell repertoires in COVID-19. The repertoire was sequenced with immunoSEQ multiplex PCR; TCRdb's copy has only in-frame clones and lacks some. The sample shows a few hundred thousand clones, 70% to 90% of them seen only once. Sequenced input: PBMCs or T cells enriched from blood (not recorded which). The receptors were sampled from a woman aged 45 to 65 who had been exposed to COVID-19. The conserved cysteine and the conserved F or W are not part of the CDR3 here. Clone size is stated in some rows and not others, as once, few, many or a class when expanded.

J | size | V | CDR3
TRBJ2-2 | once | TRBV6-5 | ASSYSPINTGELF
TRBJ1-2 | - | TRBV5-1 | ASSGEDRGRYYGYT
TRBJ2-3 | - | TRBV7-2 | ASTGRILQSDTQY
TRBJ2-1 | many | TRBV10-1 | ASSEWGRGIPYNEQF
TRBJ2-1 | - | TRBV5-1 | ASSLGPTSGGARNEQF
TRBJ1-1 | - | TRBV6-2/TRBV6-3 | ASIYAPGTEAF
TRBJ2-7 | - | TRBV6-6 | ASSRHGGSLAGISYEQY
TRBJ2-5 | - | TRBV15 | ATSRAGTGVDETQY
TRBJ1-1 | - | TRBV7-6 | ASSWLTEAF
TRBJ1-2 | - | TRBV5-8 | ASSLYSGTGGYGYT
TRBJ1-1 | - | TRBV3-1/TRBV3-2 | ASSQGLLGTEAF
TRBJ1-1 | - | TRBV7-9 | ASSFQGVDTEAF
TRBJ2-2 | - | TRBV4-3 | ASSRYRGPGELF
TRBJ2-5 | few | TRBV30 | AWSGQGYGTQY
TRBJ1-3 | - | TRBV7-8 | ASSLGLENTIY
TRBJ1-6 | - | TRBV6-6 | ASSYPPQGPNSPLH
TRBJ1-2 | once | TRBV6-6 | ASSYSSQNGYT
TRBJ2-2 | - | TRBV25-1 | ASSDFVGFGTGELF
TRBJ1-1 | few | TRBV19 | ASSSILKGTEAF
TRBJ2-1 | once | TRBV7-9 | ASSGPGQGSYNEQF
TRBJ2-5 | - | TRBV5-1 | ASSLRASGGETQY
TRBJ1-2 | once | TRBV18 | ASSPQGELDGYT
TRBJ2-7 | - | TRBV28 | ASSLTPLTSGGSEQY
TRBJ1-1 | - | TRBV18 | ASSPPDGGLKTEAF
TRBJ1-2 | - | TRBV2 | ASRYRSYGYT
TRBJ2-5 | - | TRBV4-3 | ASSQNRDAELETQY
TRBJ2-5 | once | TRBV2 | ASSRRDSQETQY
TRBJ1-2 | - | TRBV5-4 | ASSYPGTGLYDGYT
TRBJ2-1 | - | TRBV7-6 | ASSLNLRGYNEQF
TRBJ1-1 | - | TRBV28 | ASTGTMNTEAF